The next 3 T cell receptor beta chains were all read from a single sample in a study of blood T cell repertoires in COVID-19. Generated by immunoSEQ multiplex PCR, the TCRdb table keeps only in-frame clones and is missing some. The data show about 140,000 clones, 65% to 80% seen once. The material sequenced was peripheral blood. These receptors all come from a woman aged 55-70 years with acute or convalescent COVID-19.

The V gene is TRBV23-1, the J gene TRBJ2-1, with 8 bases that match TRBD2. TRBV23-1 is reported as an ORF; its role is uncertain. Unmatched junction bases numbered 21, after V lost 7 bases and J lost 7 bases. This CDR3 spans 18 amino acids. The CDR3 DNA sequence: TGCGCCAGCATTGAGAAGGGGAGCGGGAGTAAGTCGGGGAATGAGCAGTTCTTC. Translating gives CASIEKGSGSKSGNEQFF.

This sequence joins TRBV5-1 and TRBJ1-2; TRBD1 is a possible D gene (5 bases). Per germline, CDR1 SGHRS and CDR2 YFSETQ. V gave up 5 bases and J gave up 7 bases, with 15 bases separating them. The CDR3 loop spans 13 amino acids. Here the CDR3 reads CASSEAPRVGYTF. The CDR3 DNA sequence: TGCGCCAGCAGTGAGGCACCCAGGGTTGGCTACACCTTC. The variable domain in full, with the rest retrieved from reference TRBV5-1 and TRBJ1-2, is KAGVTQTPRYLIKTRGQQVTLSCSPISGHRSVSWYQQTPGQGLQFLFEYFSETQRNKGNFPGRFSGRQFSNSRSEMNVSTLELGDSALYLCASSEAPRVGYTFGSGTRLTVV.

This clone occurred once. The chain combines TRBV6-5 with TRBJ2-2; 8 positions agree with TRBD1. The CDR3 covers 15 residues. Germline CDR1 and CDR2: MNHEY and SVGAGI. Trimming cost V 6 bases and J 6 bases; bases outside gene matches: 9. The DNA for the CDR3 is TGTGCCAGCAGAGCGCACGACAGGGGCCCCGGGGAGCTGTTTTTT. Translation gives CASRAHDRGPGELFF.